This TCR beta chain was observed in a study of cytotoxic CD8 clonotypes in ibrutinib-treated CLL (dated by TCRdb to about 2021). The study in broad terms: In this cohort, approximately 15 patients were treatment-naive and about ten were relapsed/refractory, while about 17 had unmutated IGHV. Longitudinal samples were available for about 30% of the roughly 86 trial participants. On average, each sample had about 250,000 productive templates and under 95,000 productive rearrangements. Responses were partial in 24 patients and complete in 2; after median 68 months follow-up, about 15 stayed in remission and roughly twelve progressed. Response samples were taken after a median of roughly eleven months on treatment, ranging from about 6 to 36 months. Cryopreserved peripheral blood mononuclear cells were collected before treatment, at response, and at either disease progression or sustained remission.

General findings and caveats noted by the study authors: Lymph node repertoires were not examined, and the timing of sampling was not matched between patients in sustained remission and those whose disease progressed. Baseline clonality exceeded that of age-matched healthy donors and correlated strongly with circulating CD8+ T-cell counts. Clonality increased at ibrutinib response, stayed stable in sustained remission, and fell back toward baseline at progression. Public clonotypes were found to be uncommon and were observed to contract or remain stable during treatment; the increase in clonality was shown to reflect expansion of private clonotypes at ibrutinib response.

Via the germline V gene, CDR1 is MDHEN and CDR2 SYDVKM. V is reduced by 3 bases and J by 6 bases, leaving a spacing of 12 bases between them. The CDR3 goes from the cysteine to the phenylalanine over 13 residues. Here the CDR3 DNA is all that survives: 39 bases in frame from base 1. Details on this clone: The specificity of this receptor is unknown. No base qualities exist here, and no much larger clone lies one base off it. Different DNA sequences within this sample yield the same CDR3.

For TCR beta library preparation, about 2 micrograms of genomic DNA were isolated from cryopreserved PBMCs. High-throughput TCR beta sequencing was performed on longitudinal blood samples from CLL patients receiving ibrutinib monotherapy. The patients took part in an open-label, single-center phase 2 trial of ibrutinib monotherapy. The goal of deep resolution MiSeq sequencing was a depth between 1 in 1 million and 1 in 200,000 T cells, and coverage averaged 10x per clonotype. The immunoSEQ hsTCRB Kit was used to generate the TCR beta libraries. The authors' analysis ran thus. ImmunoSEQ Data Assistant and ImmunoSEQ Analyzer were used for data analysis, and V, D and J genes were assigned according to IMGT definitions. Clonality, which ranges from 0 to 1, was calculated by subtracting the normalized Shannon entropy of productive rearrangement frequencies from one. Public clonotype analysis was restricted to overrepresented clonotypes comprising at least 0.05% of each patient's repertoire. Some 13 age-matched healthy donor repertoires from immuneACCESS served as clonality controls. Imported from immuneACCESS, the table was reduced by TCRdb to in-frame sequences with V and J called. These copies leave out some clones; in studies compared against another copy, an unresolved V gene accounts for under half, and the cause of the remainder is not known. V and J calls plus clone size are reproduced from that table; the DNA served to infer D and trimming. The sample table contains some 290,000 clones; only one count was recorded for 80% of them. Together, the top ten hold 6.5% to 8% of the sample.

The rearranged segments are TRBV28 and TRBJ2-7; D gene: possibly TRBD1, on 6 matching bases. The sample consisted of PBMCs, taken before ibrutinib treatment. The source is a human donor with chronic lymphocytic leukemia. The CDR3 protein is CASSFLGAGEQYF. The DNA reads as follows: TGTGCCAGCAGTTTCCTGGGGGCGGGCGAGCAGTACTTC.